Each of the 10 T cell receptor beta chains below was sequenced from the same sample in a study of cytomegalovirus exposure and HLA in healthy donors. Sequencing used immunoSEQ multiplex PCR; TCRdb keeps in-frame clones, though not all of them. The data show 98,000 or so clones, with over 75% seen just once and about 2.9% held by the top ten. The sample consisted of PBMCs. The origin of the receptors is a woman between 18 and 30 years old in good health and CMV-seronegative.

This clone was counted once. The chain links TRBV20-1 to TRBJ2-4; D gene ambiguous. V lost 7 bases, J lost 2 bases, and 6 bases lay in between. The CDR3 runs to 11 residues. The germline CDR1 and CDR2 sequences are DFQATT and SNEGSKA (reference sequence). This CDR3 reads CSGRSKNIQYF. The CDR3 nucleotides read TGCAGTGGGCGGTCCAAAAACATTCAGTACTTC.

This clone is termed medium-sized. V usage is TRBV27 and J usage is TRBJ1-6; D is unclear. The CDR3 length is 14 residues. Trimming removed 5 bases at V and 10 bases at J, with 15 bases between. CDR1 and CDR2 (germline): MNHEY, SMNVEV (reference sequence). CDR3 DNA sequence: TGTGCCAGCAGTCCGACGCGATCCGGGTCACCCCTCCACTTT. It translates to CASSPTRSGSPLHF.

The V call is TRBV10-3, the J call TRBJ2-5, with a tentative D call TRBD1 (7 bases). Germline values: CDR1 ENHRY, CDR2 SYGVKD. CDR3 size: 13 residues. Trimming took off 9 bases at V and 2 bases at J, with 13 bases between the two ends. CDR3 sequence (DNA): TGTGCCATTCAGGGGGGCGCACAAGAGACCCAGTACTTC. Protein: CAIQGGAQETQYF.

The gene calls are TRBV9 and TRBJ2-1; 7 positions match TRBD2. The CDR3 length is 14 residues. Germline CDR1 SGDLS, CDR2 YYNGEE. V trimming: 4 bases; J trimming: 12 bases; junction bases outside the gene matches: 13. The CDR3 protein is CASSPSPLGGSQFF. CDR3 coding DNA: TGTGCCAGCAGCCCATCCCCACTGGGGGGGTCGCAGTTCTTC. Supplemented by reference TRBV9 and TRBJ2-1, the full variable domain reads DSGVTQTPKHLITATGQRVTLRCSPRSGDLSVYWYQQSLDQGLQFLIQYYNGEERAKGNILERFSAQQFPDLHSELNLSSLELGDSALYFCASSPSPLGGSQFFGPGTRLTVL.

V and J are TRBV19 and TRBJ1-1, with a weak D call TRBD1 (5 bases). Trimming shortened V by 7 bases and J by 3 bases, and 18 bases separated the two germline ends. The CDR3 sequence is 15 residues long. Germline V lookup: CDR1 LNHDA, CDR2 SQIVND (reference sequence). Written as DNA, the CDR3 is TGTGCCAGTAATGGGGGAGGAACGAGGGACACTGAAGCTTTCTTT. Amino acids: CASNGGGTRDTEAFF.

The chain is built from TRBV5-1 and TRBJ2-2; 8 nucleotides match TRBD1. The CDR3 is 15 amino acids. V lost 3 bases and J lost 4; bases outside the gene matches: 5. Germline-derived CDR1 and CDR2 are SGHRS and YFSETQ. The DNA for the CDR3 is TGCGCCAGCAGCTGGACAGGGTTTGGCACCGGGGAGCTGTTTTTT. It is translated as CASSWTGFGTGELFF.

This chain connects TRBV10-3 to TRBJ1-1, with D uncertain. V lost 7 bases, J lost 2 bases, and 14 bases lay in between. CDR1 and CDR2 from the germline V gene are ENHRY and SYGVKD. The CDR3 sequence is 14 residues long. The CDR3 sequence is CAIKIGEGNTEAFF. CDR3 DNA: TGTGCCATCAAAATTGGGGAGGGAAACACTGAAGCTTTCTTT.

The table lists this clone with a count of one. J is TRBJ2-7 and V is TRBV10-2; 10 bases map to TRBD1. V gave up 3 bases and J gave up 7 bases; unmatched junction bases: 9. The V gene's germline CDR1 is WSHSY and CDR2 SAAADI. The CDR3 contains 15 residues. The CDR3 DNA is TGCGCCAGCAGTGAAAGGGACAGGGGACGGTGGGAGCAGTACTTC. As protein: CASSERDRGRWEQYF.

J is TRBJ2-1 and V is TRBV28; TRBD1 aligns across 7 bases. The CDR3 runs 15 residues. V was pared by 6 bases and J by 0 bases, with 5 bases of the junction left unmatched. The germline V gene has CDR1 MDHEN and CDR2 SYDVKM. CDR3 nucleotide sequence: TGTGCCAGCAGGTCCCGGGACAGCTCCTACAATGAGCAGTTCTTC. It yields the protein CASRSRDSSYNEQFF.

This chain connects TRBV2 to TRBJ2-7, with D perhaps matching TRBD2 (6 bases). This CDR3 comprises 15 residues. CDR1 and CDR2 from the germline V gene are SNHLY and FYNNEI. V lost 0 bases, J lost 3 bases, and 12 bases lay in between. For the CDR3, the DNA is TGTGCCAGCAGTGAAGCAAGGACGGGGGTCTACGAGCAGTACTTC. This encodes CASSEARTGVYEQYF.